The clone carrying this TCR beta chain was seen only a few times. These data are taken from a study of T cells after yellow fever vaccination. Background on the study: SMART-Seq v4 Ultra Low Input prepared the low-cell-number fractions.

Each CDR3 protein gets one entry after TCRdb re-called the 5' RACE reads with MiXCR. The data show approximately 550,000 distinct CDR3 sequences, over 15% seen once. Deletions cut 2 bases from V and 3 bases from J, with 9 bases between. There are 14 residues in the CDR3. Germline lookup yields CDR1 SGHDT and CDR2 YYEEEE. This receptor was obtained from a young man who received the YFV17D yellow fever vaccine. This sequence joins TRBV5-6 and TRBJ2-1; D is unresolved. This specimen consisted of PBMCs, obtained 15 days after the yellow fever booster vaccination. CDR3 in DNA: TGTGCCAGCAGCTTAAGGATAGGCTACAATGAGCAGTTCTTC. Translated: CASSLRIGYNEQFF.